These 16 T cell receptor beta chains came from one sample sequenced in a study of blood T cell repertoires in COVID-19. Produced via immunoSEQ multiplex PCR; TCRdb's table is partial and in-frame only. The sample lists 200,000 to 300,000 clones, about 90% seen once, with approximately 1.5% in the top ten. Source material: peripheral blood. All receptors derive from a woman between 35 and 50 years old who had recovered from COVID-19.

The chain carries TRBV3-1 (or the pseudogene TRBV3-2) and TRBJ2-7, with 7 bases that match TRBD1. The CDR3 is 13 residues long. The junction had 10 bases not matched to a gene; V was cut back by 4 bases and J by 10 bases. The germline gives CDR1 LGHDT, CDR2 YNNKEL (reference sequence). CDR3 residues: CASSLRGQLGQYF. CDR3 in DNA: TGTGCCAGCAGCCTACGGGGACAGCTCGGCCAGTACTTC.

The chain recombines TRBV9 with TRBJ1-2; 10 bases match TRBD1. Germline lookup yields CDR1 SGDLS and CDR2 YYNGEE. Trimming at V came to 0 bases and at J to 4 bases, leaving 6 bases not matched to a gene. The CDR3 has 16 residues. CDR3 loop: CASSVADRGLGYGYTF. Here the CDR3 DNA reads TGTGCCAGCAGCGTAGCCGACAGGGGGCTGGGCTATGGCTACACCTTC. The variable domain in full, completed from reference TRBV9 and TRBJ1-2, reads DSGVTQTPKHLITATGQRVTLRCSPRSGDLSVYWYQQSLDQGLQFLIQYYNGEERAKGNILERFSAQQFPDLHSELNLSSLELGDSALYFCASSVADRGLGYGYTFGSGTRLTVV.

The CDR3: CASSVGGSSLGETQYF. The CDR3 DNA sequence: TGTGCCAGCAGCGTAGGAGGGTCTAGCCTAGGGGAGACCCAGTACTTC. The V call is TRBV9, the J call TRBJ2-5; possible D gene TRBD2, 5 bases. This CDR3 has 16 amino acids. Trimming shortened V by 0 bases and J by 5 bases, and 17 bases separated the two germline ends. Germline V gene sequence: CDR1 SGDLS, CDR2 YYNGEE.

The chain employs TRBV4-3 and TRBJ1-6, with D hard to call. The CDR3 spans 15 residues. Trimming cost V 0 bases and J 5 bases, with 8 bases left between them. Germline assignment: CDR1 LGHNA and CDR2 YSLEER. The DNA for the CDR3 is TGCGCCAGCAGCCAAGATGGGAGAAATAATTCACCCCTCCACTTT. Encoded protein: CASSQDGRNNSPLHF.

A remark on this clone: Other DNA sequences in this sample translate to the same CDR3. The rearrangement joins TRBV9 to TRBJ1-1; TRBD1 agrees at 8 bases. The CDR3 length is 15 residues. J gave up 1 base and V 3 bases, and 5 bases lay outside the gene matches. Looked up from germline, CDR1 is SGDLS and CDR2 is YYNGEE. This CDR3 is CASSAPDRGNTEAFF. In nucleotides, the CDR3 is TGTGCCAGCAGCGCCCCCGACAGGGGGAACACTGAAGCTTTCTTT.

The chain is built from TRBV4-3 and TRBJ2-5; tentative D call: TRBD1 (6 bases). CDR3 size: 16 residues. Deletions cut 3 bases from V and 2 bases from J, with 16 bases between. Germline V CDR1 and CDR2: LGHNA, YSLEER. CDR3 sequence reads: CASSQTASGHQETQYF. The CDR3 nucleotides are TGCGCCAGCAGCCAGACCGCGTCGGGACATCAAGAGACCCAGTACTTC.

The chain combines TRBV2 with TRBJ1-2, with a possible D match to TRBD1 (6 bases). Trimming cost V 2 bases and J 5 bases, with 12 bases left between them. Per the germline V gene, CDR1 is SNHLY and CDR2 is FYNNEI. The CDR3 runs 14 residues. This CDR3 reads CASSEIQGRYGYTF. CDR3 nucleotides: TGTGCCAGCAGTGAAATACAGGGAAGGTATGGCTACACCTTC. The full variable domain, in which reference TRBV2 and TRBJ1-2 provide the parts outside the CDR3, is EPEVTQTPSHQVTQMGQEVILRCVPISNHLYFYWYRQILGQKVEFLVSFYNNEISEKSEIFDDQFSVERPDGSNFTLKIRSTKLEDSAMYFCASSEIQGRYGYTFGSGTRLTVV.

This chain uses TRBV19 with TRBJ1-1; 8 positions agree with TRBD1. Germline V gene lookup returns CDR1 LNHDA and CDR2 SQIVND (reference sequence). The trim removed 3 bases at V and 6 bases at J, leaving 9 bases unmatched. CDR3 length: 15 amino acids. DNA for the CDR3: TGTGCCAGTAGTATGGGCAGGGGGCGTCTCGCTGAAGCTTTCTTT. Protein sequence: CASSMGRGRLAEAFF. The full variable domain, its missing parts supplied by reference TRBV19 and TRBJ1-1, is DGGITQSPKYLFRKEGQNVTLSCEQNLNHDAMYWYRQDPGQGLRLIYYSQIVNDFQKGDIAEGYSVSREKKESFPLTVTSAQKNPTAFYLCASSMGRGRLAEAFFGQGTRLTVV.

This sequence joins TRBV6-5 and TRBJ2-7; TRBD2 might be the D (5 bases). This CDR3 region has 13 residues. Between the trimmed V and J ends, which lost 6 bases and 1 base, there was a span of 10 bases. The V gene's germline CDR1 is MNHEY and CDR2 SVGAGI. The CDR3 reads CASSLSGSYEQYF. The DNA of the CDR3 is TGTGCCAGCAGCTTGTCGGGATCCTACGAGCAGTACTTC.

This clone was counted a few times. The rearrangement links TRBV15 to TRBJ2-7; TRBD1 aligns across 9 bases. V gave up 5 bases and J gave up 5 bases; unmatched junction bases: 13. The germline V gene has CDR1 LNHNV and CDR2 YYDKDF (reference sequence). The CDR3 has 16 amino acids. The CDR3 DNA follows: TGTGCCACCAGCCTGAGGGCGGGACAGGGTTCCCACGAGCAGTACTTC. Translation gives CATSLRAGQGSHEQYF. Using reference TRBV15 and TRBJ2-7 for the parts outside the CDR3, the full variable domain is DAMVIQNPRYQVTQFGKPVTLSCSQTLNHNVMYWYQQKSSQAPKLLFHYYDKDFNNEADTPDNFQSRRPNTSFCFLDIRSPGLGDTAMYLCATSLRAGQGSHEQYFGPGTRLTVT.

This chain connects TRBV6-5 to TRBJ1-6; D gene uncertain. V lost 2 bases and J lost 7, with 9 bases in between. The CDR3 runs to 14 residues. CDR1 is MNHEY and CDR2 is SVGAGI in the germline V gene. CDR3 nucleotides: TGTGCCAGCAGTTACGTCGGTTGGAATTCACCCCTCCACTTT. Encoded protein: CASSYVGWNSPLHF.

The chain has TRBV7-2 and TRBJ2-7, with 8 bases fitting TRBD2. This CDR3 comprises 15 residues. CDR1 and CDR2 (germline): SGHTA, FQGNSA. The V segment lost 5 bases and the J segment 3 bases; nucleotides outside the gene matches: 9. The CDR3 sequence is CASSPSLSGGYEQYF. The CDR3 DNA sequence: TGTGCCAGCAGCCCCAGTTTGAGCGGGGGCTACGAGCAGTACTTC.

CDR3 protein: CASTAGTSASTDTQYF. CDR3 bases: TGCGCCAGCACCGCCGGGACTAGCGCTAGCACAGATACGCAGTATTTT. The J gene is TRBJ2-3, the V gene TRBV5-1, with 10 positions matching TRBD2. The CDR3 totals 16 residues. J lost 0 bases, V lost 6 bases, and 7 bases had no gene match. Looked up from germline, CDR1 is SGHRS and CDR2 is YFSETQ.

V usage is TRBV25-1 and J usage is TRBJ1-4; D remains ambiguous. The V gene lost 5 bases and the J gene lost 0 bases, with 10 bases spanning the gap. This CDR3 comprises 15 residues. CDR1 and CDR2 from the germline V gene are MGHDK and SYGVNS. For the CDR3, the DNA is TGTGCCAGCAGTCCCTACCGAACAACTAATGAAAAACTGTTTTTT. This sequence encodes CASSPYRTTNEKLFF.

The chain joins TRBV5-7 to TRBJ2-4; 10 bases fit TRBD1. Being an ORF, TRBV5-7 has a function that is uncertain. V trimming: 5 bases; J trimming: 3 bases; junction bases outside the gene matches: 8. The CDR3 is 16 amino acids. The CDR3 loop reads CASRRDRGLYKNIQYF. DNA of the CDR3: TGTGCCAGCAGACGTGACAGGGGGCTTTACAAAAACATTCAGTACTTC.

This clone has a handful of counts. The V gene is TRBV14, the J gene TRBJ2-1; D is ambiguous. Germline CDR1 reads SGHDN; CDR2 reads FVKESK. V was shortened by 3 bases and J by 7 bases, with 13 bases between the two germline ends. The CDR3 is made up of 14 amino acids. The DNA of the CDR3 is TGTGCCAGCAGCCAGATGGGCCATCCGAATGAGCAGTTCTTC. Translated: CASSQMGHPNEQFF.